Below are 24 T cell receptor beta chains sequenced from a single sample in a study of cytomegalovirus exposure and HLA in healthy donors (dated by TCRdb to about 2017). The protocol used for the library was the immunoSEQ multiplex PCR assay. A mixture of 60 forward primers for TCR Vbeta segments and 13 reverse primers for TCR Jbeta segments was used in the multiplex PCR. TCRdb obtained this table from immuneACCESS and retained in-frame rearrangements with V and J assigned. These tables miss some clones; where compared with another copy, unresolved V genes account for less than half of the shortfall, and the remainder is unexplained. This sample comprises about 140,000 clones, around 75% of them detected only once. About 1.3% of the sample is held by the ten biggest clonotypes. The sequenced sample consisted of PBMCs. These receptors came from a female donor in good health and CMV-seronegative.

V is TRBV6-4 and J is TRBJ2-1, with D perhaps TRBD1 (5 bases). This CDR3 is built from 13 residues. V lost 5 bases to trimming and J lost 5 bases, with 10 bases between them. Germline CDR1 MRHNA, CDR2 SNTAGT. The CDR3 region has the DNA TGTGCCAGCAGTTCGGACACTAACAATGAGCAGTTCTTC. Amino acid sequence: CASSSDTNNEQFF.

The chain recombines TRBV14 with TRBJ1-1; a weak D match, TRBD1 (6 bases). This CDR3 has 13 residues. Germline V gives CDR1 SGHDN, CDR2 FVKESK. Trimming cost V 1 base and J 8 bases, with 11 bases left between them. The CDR3 nucleotides are TGTGCCAGCAGCCAAGTATCGCAGGGGGAAGCTTTCTTT. This sequence encodes CASSQVSQGEAFF.

V is TRBV9 and J is TRBJ1-2; tentatively, D is TRBD1 (6 bases). Trimming left V 0 bases short and J 4 bases short, with 19 bases between. Per the germline V gene, CDR1 is SGDLS and CDR2 is YYNGEE. The CDR3 is 17 amino acids. CDR3 protein: CASSVDPQGRGTYGYTF. CDR3 DNA sequence: TGTGCCAGCAGCGTAGACCCACAGGGACGGGGAACCTATGGCTACACCTTC.

V and J are TRBV28 and TRBJ1-3, with 8 nucleotides matching TRBD1. This CDR3 contains 16 residues. In germline, CDR1 is MDHEN, CDR2 SYDVKM. J gave up 8 bases and V 6 bases, and 15 bases lay outside the gene matches. CDR3 nucleotides: TGTGCCAGCAGGGATCAGGGGGCAGGGATGGTGCACACCATATATTTT. It encodes CASRDQGAGMVHTIYF.

The chain links TRBV9 to TRBJ2-3; 8 nucleotides align to TRBD1. V shed 0 bases and J 2 bases; nucleotides not matched to a gene: 8. This CDR3 spans 17 amino acids. Germline assignment: CDR1 SGDLS and CDR2 YYNGEE. In DNA form, the CDR3 reads TGTGCCAGCAGCGTAGGGGGACAGGACCACCCCACAGATACGCAGTATTTT. This translates into CASSVGGQDHPTDTQYF. The entire variable domain, with the rest obtained from reference TRBV9 and TRBJ2-3, is as follows: DSGVTQTPKHLITATGQRVTLRCSPRSGDLSVYWYQQSLDQGLQFLIQYYNGEERAKGNILERFSAQQFPDLHSELNLSSLELGDSALYFCASSVGGQDHPTDTQYFGPGTRLTVL.

The genes are TRBV2 and TRBJ1-1; 9 bases are a match to TRBD1. The germline V gene has CDR1 SNHLY and CDR2 FYNNEI. This CDR3 contains 16 residues. V was clipped by 6 bases and J by 4 bases; unmatched bases: 12. This CDR3 is CASRRRDRVGGTEAFF. The CDR3 region has the DNA TGTGCCAGCAGACGCCGGGACAGGGTAGGAGGCACTGAAGCTTTCTTT.

This CDR3 reads CASSRTGISTDTQYF. DNA of the CDR3: TGTGCCAGCAGTCGGACAGGGATTAGCACAGATACGCAGTATTTT. The rearrangement links TRBV28 to TRBJ2-3, with TRBD1 matching over 8 bases. Germline lookup yields CDR1 MDHEN and CDR2 SYDVKM. The CDR3 runs to 15 residues. Trimming cost V 5 bases and J 0 bases; bases outside gene matches: 4.

This clone was observed a handful of times. This chain links TRBV5-4 with TRBJ1-1; no clear D gene. This CDR3 comprises 14 residues. Germline CDR1 and CDR2: SGHNT and YYREEE (reference sequence). V lost 7 bases to trimming and J lost 1 base, with 14 bases between them. CDR3 sequence reads: CASRGSAGNTEAFF. The CDR3 region has the DNA TGTGCCAGCCGAGGCAGCGCGGGGAACACTGAAGCTTTCTTT. Full variable domain (rest looked up from reference TRBV5-4 and TRBJ1-1): ETGVTQSPTHLIKTRGQQVTLRCSSQSGHNTVSWYQQALGQGPQFIFQYYREEENGRGNFPPRFSGLQFPNYSSELNVNALELDDSALYLCASRGSAGNTEAFFGQGTRLTVV.

For the CDR3, the DNA is TGTGCCTGGAGTGTAGGACAGGGGTACTACGAGCAGTACTTC. Encoded protein: CAWSVGQGYYEQYF. The chain employs TRBV30 and TRBJ2-7, with 9 bases lining up with TRBD1. The CDR3 has 14 amino acids. Germline-derived CDR1 and CDR2 are GTSNPN and SVGIG (reference sequence). The V gene end was trimmed by 0 bases and the J gene end by 3 bases; junction bases not matched to a gene: 3.

The J gene is TRBJ2-1, the V gene TRBV29-1, with 8 bases fitting TRBD2. V was clipped by 7 bases and J by 0 bases; unmatched bases: 11. This CDR3 comprises 16 residues. From germline, CDR1 is SQVTM and CDR2 ANQGSEA. CDR3 coding DNA: TGCAGCGCCTCCGATTATAGCGGGGACTCCTACAATGAGCAGTTCTTC. It translates to CSASDYSGDSYNEQFF.

V gene TRBV5-6 combines with J gene TRBJ2-2; 9 bases are a match to TRBD1. The germline V gene encodes CDR1 SGHDT and CDR2 YYEEEE. The CDR3 loop spans 15 amino acids. V was clipped by 3 bases and J by 4 bases; unmatched bases: 4. CDR3 in amino acids: CASSSRTGVTGELFF. The CDR3 DNA reads as TGTGCCAGCAGCTCCAGGACAGGGGTCACCGGGGAGCTGTTTTTT.

The gene calls are TRBV7-9 and TRBJ1-3, with TRBD1 as a possible D gene (6 bases). There are 19 residues in the CDR3. V was pared by 1 base and J by 1 base, with 20 bases between. Germline V lookup: CDR1 SEHNR, CDR2 FQNEAQ (reference sequence). In DNA form, the CDR3 reads TGTGCCAGCAGCTTAGTGTTGGGACAAGGGGGAAGGTCTGGAAACACCATATATTTT. Protein: CASSLVLGQGGRSGNTIYF.

This chain joins TRBV28 and TRBJ2-3; 7 bases are shared with TRBD2. Unmatched junction bases numbered 15, after V lost 7 bases and J lost 8 bases. The CDR3 has 15 residues. Germline CDR1 MDHEN, CDR2 SYDVKM. CDR3 nucleotide sequence: TGTGCCAGCACTATGGGGGGGGTTTACGTCGGTACGCAGTATTTT. Amino acid sequence: CASTMGGVYVGTQYF.

This clone was counted between two and nine times. The J gene is TRBJ1-4, the V gene TRBV11-2; D gene ambiguous. V lost 6 bases, J lost 4 bases, and 12 bases lay in between. CDR1 and CDR2 from the germline V gene are SGHAT and FQNNGV. This CDR3 has 14 amino acids. The CDR3 nucleotides are TGTGCCAGCAGTACCGGGGTATATAATGAAAAACTGTTTTTT. Its translation is CASSTGVYNEKLFF.

This clone was observed a few times. The same CDR3 arises from other DNA sequences in this sample as well. V is TRBV7-9 and J is TRBJ1-4; D perhaps matches TRBD1 (6 bases). V was clipped by 1 base and J by 2 bases, with 8 bases between them. Germline CDR1 and CDR2: SEHNR and FQNEAQ (reference sequence). This CDR3 is built from 15 residues. Here the CDR3 DNA reads TGTGCCAGCAGCTTAGAAACAGGGACTAATGAAAAACTGTTTTTT. Its translation is CASSLETGTNEKLFF. The whole variable domain, remainder taken from reference TRBV7-9 and TRBJ1-4, is DTGVSQNPRHKITKRGQNVTFRCDPISEHNRLYWYRQTLGQGPEFLTYFQNEAQLEKSRLLSDRFSAERPKGSFSTLEIQRTEQGDSAMYLCASSLETGTNEKLFFGSGTQLSVL.

A remark on this clone: Other DNA sequences within the sample encode an identical CDR3. The chain is built from TRBV30 and TRBJ1-5, with D possibly being TRBD1 (6 bases). The CDR3 sequence is 14 residues long. Germline CDR1 and CDR2: GTSNPN and SVGIG (reference sequence). Trimming pared 3 bases from V and 2 bases from J, leaving 11 bases between. The CDR3 region is CAWRGGRGNQPQHF. CDR3 bases: TGTGCCTGGAGAGGGGGTAGGGGCAATCAGCCCCAGCATTTT.

The gene calls are TRBV28 and TRBJ2-1; 7 bases map to TRBD2. The V gene end was trimmed by 5 bases and the J gene end by 8 bases; junction bases not matched to a gene: 3. This CDR3 is built from 12 residues. CDR1 is MDHEN and CDR2 is SYDVKM in the germline V gene. DNA of the CDR3: TGTGCCAGCAGTCCCCGGGAGGATGAGCAGTTCTTC. This sequence encodes CASSPREDEQFF.

This chain links TRBV9 with TRBJ2-7, with 14 bases identical to TRBD2. The CDR3 sequence is 16 residues long. The V and J ends lost 6 bases and 3 bases, in that order; junction bases with no gene match: 8. Germline V CDR1 and CDR2: SGDLS, YYNGEE. CDR3 loop: CASTKGLAGEGYEQYF. The CDR3 nucleotides read TGTGCCAGCACCAAGGGACTAGCGGGAGAAGGCTACGAGCAGTACTTC.

The J gene is TRBJ2-7, the V gene TRBV30; D uncertain. Germline-derived CDR1 and CDR2 are GTSNPN and SVGIG (reference sequence). V lost 0 bases to trimming and J lost 3 bases, with 12 bases between them. This CDR3 comprises 14 residues. As DNA, the CDR3 is TGTGCCTGGAGTGTATGGCAGAACGACTACGAGCAGTACTTC. Amino acid sequence: CAWSVWQNDYEQYF.

V is TRBV5-1 and J is TRBJ2-5; TRBD2 agrees at 8 bases. Germline V gene data show CDR1 as SGHRS and CDR2 as YFSETQ. With 0 bases clipped from V and 5 bases from J, the junction kept 3 bases outside the gene matches. The CDR3 runs to 14 residues. The chain's CDR3 is CASSLGTSPETQYF. The CDR3 DNA follows: TGCGCCAGCAGCTTGGGGACTAGCCCCGAGACCCAGTACTTC.

V and J are TRBV5-8 and TRBJ2-7; 11 nucleotides align to TRBD2. The germline V gene encodes CDR1 SGHTS and CDR2 YDEGEE. The CDR3 extends over 16 amino acids. The V gene end was trimmed by 3 bases and the J gene end by 2 bases; junction bases not matched to a gene: 7. DNA of the CDR3: TGTGCCAGCAGCTCACGAGGACTAGCGGGTACCTACGAGCAGTACTTC. As protein: CASSSRGLAGTYEQYF.

The chain links TRBV19 to TRBJ1-1; D remains unclear. The CDR3 is 16 residues long. V was trimmed by 11 bases and J by 1 base, leaving 23 bases between them. Germline V gene lookup returns CDR1 LNHDA and CDR2 SQIVND (reference sequence). CDR3 residues: CAPPPPASRRNTEAFF. The CDR3 nucleotides read TGTGCCCCCCCACCCCCTGCCTCCCGGAGGAACACTGAAGCTTTCTTT.

This chain links TRBV27 with TRBJ2-7; 12 bases align to TRBD2. CDR1 and CDR2 from the germline V gene are MNHEY and SMNVEV (reference sequence). The CDR3 spans 15 residues. The ends lost 5 bases at V and 3 bases at J; junction bases unmatched: 5. The CDR3 sequence: CASSPRLAGVYEQYF. Written as DNA, the CDR3 is TGTGCCAGCAGTCCACGACTAGCGGGAGTCTACGAGCAGTACTTC.

The chain joins TRBV27 to TRBJ1-4; 11 nucleotides agree with TRBD1. This CDR3 region has 14 residues. Germline V gene data show CDR1 as MNHEY and CDR2 as SMNVEV (reference sequence). The ends lost 6 bases at V and 6 bases at J; junction bases unmatched: 3. As DNA, the CDR3 is TGTGCCAGCAGAGGACAGGGGGCCCATGAAAAACTGTTTTTT. Amino acids: CASRGQGAHEKLFF.